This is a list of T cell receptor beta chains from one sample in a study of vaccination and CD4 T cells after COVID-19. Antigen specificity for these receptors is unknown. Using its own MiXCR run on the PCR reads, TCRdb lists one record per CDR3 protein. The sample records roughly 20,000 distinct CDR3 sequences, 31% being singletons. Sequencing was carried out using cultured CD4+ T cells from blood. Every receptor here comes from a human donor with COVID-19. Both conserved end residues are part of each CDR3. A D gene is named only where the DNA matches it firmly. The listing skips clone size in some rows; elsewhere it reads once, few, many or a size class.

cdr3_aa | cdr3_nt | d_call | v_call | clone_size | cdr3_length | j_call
CSARNPGGPTEAFF | TGCAGTGCTAGGAATCCAGGGGGACCGACTGAAGCTTTCTTT | TRBD1 | TRBV20-1 | few | 14 | TRBJ1-1
CASSNGRRNTEAFF | TGTGCCAGCAGCAACGGACGTCGGAACACTGAAGCTTTCTTT | NA | TRBV12-3/TRBV12-4 | NA | 14 | TRBJ1-1
CASSLAPSSSYNEQFF | TGTGCCAGCAGCTTAGCTCCTTCCAGCTCCTACAATGAGCAGTTCTTC | NA | TRBV7-8 | NA | 16 | TRBJ2-1
CASSSRQGLANTIYF | TGTGCCAGCAGCTCACGACAGGGGCTGGCAAACACCATATATTTT | TRBD1 | TRBV7-9 | NA | 15 | TRBJ1-3
CASSSGGASRNEQFF | TGTGCCAGCAGTTCGGGGGGGGCGTCACGCAATGAGCAGTTCTTC | TRBD2 | TRBV11-3 | NA | 15 | TRBJ2-1
CSARDAQGLFFGYTF | TGCAGTGCTAGAGACGCACAGGGGCTGTTTTTCGGCTACACCTTC | TRBD1 | TRBV20-1 | medium-sized | 15 | TRBJ1-2
CASSSTSGGEETQYF | TGTGCCAGCAGTTCGACTAGCGGGGGGGAAGAGACCCAGTACTTC | TRBD2 | TRBV6-5 | NA | 15 | TRBJ2-5
CASLERGVSINEQFF | TGTGCCAGCCTTGAGCGGGGGGTCTCCATTAATGAGCAGTTCTTC | TRBD2 | TRBV6-1 | few | 15 | TRBJ2-1
CASRGRGMIYGYTF | TGTGCCAGCAGGGGACGGGGGATGATCTATGGCTACACCTTC | NA | TRBV25-1 | NA | 14 | TRBJ1-2
CASSLGARGDSPLHF | TGTGCCAGCAGTTTAGGGGCAAGGGGGGATTCACCCCTCCACTTT | NA | TRBV12-3/TRBV12-4 | NA | 15 | TRBJ1-6
CASSASSGGVSDTQYF | TGTGCCAGCAGTGCCTCTAGCGGGGGGGTATCGGATACGCAGTATTTT | TRBD2 | TRBV6-1 | NA | 16 | TRBJ2-3
CASSPPGQPQHF | TGTGCCAGCTCACCACCGGGTCAGCCCCAGCATTTT | NA | TRBV18 | NA | 12 | TRBJ1-5
CASSLGERADTQYF | TGCGCCAGCAGCTTGGGGGAGAGGGCAGATACGCAGTATTTT | NA | TRBV5-1 | once | 14 | TRBJ2-3
CAISAGQGDNQPQHF | TGTGCCATCAGTGCGGGACAGGGGGACAATCAGCCCCAGCATTTT | TRBD1 | TRBV10-3 | NA | 15 | TRBJ1-5
CSALNRPGGSSYNEQFF | TGCAGTGCACTTAATAGGCCGGGGGGAAGCTCCTACAATGAGCAGTTCTTC | TRBD2 | TRBV20-1 | NA | 17 | TRBJ2-1
CASSSDSYNSPLHF | TGTGCCAGCAGTTCTGACAGTTATAATTCACCCCTCCACTTT | NA | TRBV6-5 | few | 14 | TRBJ1-6
CASSLTTRGEEQYF | TGTGCCAGCAGCTTAACCACCCGCGGTGAAGAGCAGTACTTC | NA | TRBV7-6 | few | 14 | TRBJ2-7
CASSLARGTSSSTDTQYF | TGTGCCAGCAGCTTAGCGCGGGGTACATCTTCTAGCACAGATACGCAGTATTTT | NA | TRBV11-3 | NA | 18 | TRBJ2-3
CASNRGTEQYF | TGTGCCAGCAACCGAGGGACCGAGCAGTACTTC | NA | TRBV6-1 | few | 11 | TRBJ2-7
CAWTTGHLNTEAFF | TGTGCCTGGACCACGGGACATCTGAACACTGAAGCTTTCTTT | NA | TRBV30 | medium-sized | 14 | TRBJ1-1